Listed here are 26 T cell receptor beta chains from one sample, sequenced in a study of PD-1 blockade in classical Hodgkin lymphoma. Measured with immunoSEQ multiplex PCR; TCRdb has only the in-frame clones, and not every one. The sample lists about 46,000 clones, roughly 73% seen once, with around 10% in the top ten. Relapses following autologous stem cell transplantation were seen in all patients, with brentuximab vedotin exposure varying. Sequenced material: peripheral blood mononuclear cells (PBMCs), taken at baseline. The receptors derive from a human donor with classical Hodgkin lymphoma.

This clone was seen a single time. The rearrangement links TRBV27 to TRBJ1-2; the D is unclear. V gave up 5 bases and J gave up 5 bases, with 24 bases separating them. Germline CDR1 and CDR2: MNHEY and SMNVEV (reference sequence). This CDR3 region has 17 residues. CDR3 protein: CASSPRTAGRILYGYTF. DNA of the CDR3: TGTGCCAGCAGTCCCCGGACGGCGGGGAGGATCTTATATGGCTACACCTTC.

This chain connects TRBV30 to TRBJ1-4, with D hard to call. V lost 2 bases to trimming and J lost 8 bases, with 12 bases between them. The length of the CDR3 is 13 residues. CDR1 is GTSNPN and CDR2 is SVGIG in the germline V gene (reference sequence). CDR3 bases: TGTGCCTGGAGTCTAGGGAACGGCGAAAAACTGTTTTTT. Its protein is CAWSLGNGEKLFF.

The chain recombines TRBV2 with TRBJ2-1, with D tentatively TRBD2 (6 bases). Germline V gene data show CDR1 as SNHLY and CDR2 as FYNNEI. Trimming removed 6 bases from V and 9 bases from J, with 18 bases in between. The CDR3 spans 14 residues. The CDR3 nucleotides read TGTGCCAGCAGCACCCGAATCGACGGGGGTGAGCAGTTCTTC. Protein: CASSTRIDGGEQFF.

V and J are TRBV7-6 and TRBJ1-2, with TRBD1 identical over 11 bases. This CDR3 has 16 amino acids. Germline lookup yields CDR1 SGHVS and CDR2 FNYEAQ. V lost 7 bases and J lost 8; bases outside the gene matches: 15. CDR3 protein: CASMSGTGGAADGYTF. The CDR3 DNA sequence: TGTGCCAGCATGTCCGGGACAGGGGGAGCGGCGGACGGCTACACCTTC.

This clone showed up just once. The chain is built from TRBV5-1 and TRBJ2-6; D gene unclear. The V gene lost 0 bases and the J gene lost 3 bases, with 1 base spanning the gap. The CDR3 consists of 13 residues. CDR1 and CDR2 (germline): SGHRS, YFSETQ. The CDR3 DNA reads TGCGCCAGCAGCTTGGATGGGGCCAACGTCCTGACTTTC. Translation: CASSLDGANVLTF.

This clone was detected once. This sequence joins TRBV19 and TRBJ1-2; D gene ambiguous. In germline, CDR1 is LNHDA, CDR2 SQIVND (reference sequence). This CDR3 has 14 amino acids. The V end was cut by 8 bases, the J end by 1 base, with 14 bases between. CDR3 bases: TGTGCCAGTCGAGCATCTCCGATTAACTATGGCTACACCTTC. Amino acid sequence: CASRASPINYGYTF.

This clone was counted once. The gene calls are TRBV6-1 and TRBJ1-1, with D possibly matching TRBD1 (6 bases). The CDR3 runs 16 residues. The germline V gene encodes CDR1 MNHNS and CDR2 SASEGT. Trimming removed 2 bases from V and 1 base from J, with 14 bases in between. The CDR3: CASSESRTARNTEAFF. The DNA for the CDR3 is TGTGCCAGCAGTGAATCCCGGACAGCAAGGAACACTGAAGCTTTCTTT.

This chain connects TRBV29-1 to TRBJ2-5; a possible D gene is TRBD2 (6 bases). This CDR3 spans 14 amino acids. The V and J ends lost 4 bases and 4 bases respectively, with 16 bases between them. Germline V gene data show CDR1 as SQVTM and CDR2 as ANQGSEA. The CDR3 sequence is CSVGGDRGRETQYF. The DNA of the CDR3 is TGCAGCGTTGGGGGGGATCGAGGAAGAGAGACCCAGTACTTC.

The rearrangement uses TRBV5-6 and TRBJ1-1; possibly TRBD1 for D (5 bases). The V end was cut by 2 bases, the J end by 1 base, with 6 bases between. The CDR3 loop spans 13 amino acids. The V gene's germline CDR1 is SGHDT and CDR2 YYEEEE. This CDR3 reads CASSFGQNTEAFF. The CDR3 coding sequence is TGTGCCAGCAGCTTCGGACAGAACACTGAAGCTTTCTTT.

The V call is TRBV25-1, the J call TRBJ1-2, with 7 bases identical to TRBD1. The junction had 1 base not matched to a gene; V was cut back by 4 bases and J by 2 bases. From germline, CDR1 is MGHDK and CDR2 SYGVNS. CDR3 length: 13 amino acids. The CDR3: CASSGGGNYGYTF. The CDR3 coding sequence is TGTGCCAGCAGTGGAGGGGGCAACTATGGCTACACCTTC.

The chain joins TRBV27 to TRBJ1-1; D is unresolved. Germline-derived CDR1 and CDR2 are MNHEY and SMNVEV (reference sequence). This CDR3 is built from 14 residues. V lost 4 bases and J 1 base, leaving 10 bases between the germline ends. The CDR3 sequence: CASSYRARNTEAFF. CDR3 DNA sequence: TGTGCCAGCAGTTACAGAGCCAGGAACACTGAAGCTTTCTTT.

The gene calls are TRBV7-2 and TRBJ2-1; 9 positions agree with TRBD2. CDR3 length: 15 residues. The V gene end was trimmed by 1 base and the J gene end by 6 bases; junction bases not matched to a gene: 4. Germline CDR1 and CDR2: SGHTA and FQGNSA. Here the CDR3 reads CASSLVAGGTNEQFF. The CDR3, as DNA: TGTGCCAGCAGCTTAGTGGCGGGAGGGACCAATGAGCAGTTCTTC.

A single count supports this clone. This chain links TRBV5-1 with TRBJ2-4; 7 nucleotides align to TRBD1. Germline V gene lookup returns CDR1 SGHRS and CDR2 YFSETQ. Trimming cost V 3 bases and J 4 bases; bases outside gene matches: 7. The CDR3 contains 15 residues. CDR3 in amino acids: CASSSSGTDKNIQYF. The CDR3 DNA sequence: TGCGCCAGCAGCTCCTCCGGGACAGATAAAAACATTCAGTACTTC.

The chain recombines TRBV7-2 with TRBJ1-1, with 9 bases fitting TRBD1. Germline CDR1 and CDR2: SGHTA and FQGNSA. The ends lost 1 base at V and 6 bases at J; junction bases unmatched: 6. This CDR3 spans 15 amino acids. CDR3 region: CASSLVGTGSSEAFF. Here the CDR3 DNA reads TGTGCCAGCAGCTTAGTGGGGACAGGGAGTTCTGAAGCTTTCTTT.

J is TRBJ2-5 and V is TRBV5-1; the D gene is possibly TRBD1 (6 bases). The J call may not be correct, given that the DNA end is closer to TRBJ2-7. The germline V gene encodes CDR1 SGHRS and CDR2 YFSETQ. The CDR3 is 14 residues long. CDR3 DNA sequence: TGCGCCAGCAGCCGGGACACTACAACCTACGAGCAGTACTTC. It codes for CASSRDTTTYEQYF.

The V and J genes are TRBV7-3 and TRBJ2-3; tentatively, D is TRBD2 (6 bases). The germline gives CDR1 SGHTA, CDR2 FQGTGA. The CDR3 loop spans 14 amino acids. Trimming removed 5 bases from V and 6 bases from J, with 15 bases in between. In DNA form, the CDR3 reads TGTGCCAGCAGCCCGGGACTCCCGGGGGATACGCAGTATTTT. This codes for CASSPGLPGDTQYF.

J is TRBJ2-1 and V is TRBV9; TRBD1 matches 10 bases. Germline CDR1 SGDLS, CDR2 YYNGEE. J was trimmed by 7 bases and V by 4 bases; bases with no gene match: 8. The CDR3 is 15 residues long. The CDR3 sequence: CASSSRQGAWNEQFF. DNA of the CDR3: TGTGCCAGCAGCTCCCGACAGGGGGCCTGGAATGAGCAGTTCTTC.

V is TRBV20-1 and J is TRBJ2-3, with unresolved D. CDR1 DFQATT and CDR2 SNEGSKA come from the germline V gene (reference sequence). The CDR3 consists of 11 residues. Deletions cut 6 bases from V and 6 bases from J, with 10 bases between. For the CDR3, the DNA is TGCAGTGCACAGAACCACGATACGCAGTATTTT. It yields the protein CSAQNHDTQYF.

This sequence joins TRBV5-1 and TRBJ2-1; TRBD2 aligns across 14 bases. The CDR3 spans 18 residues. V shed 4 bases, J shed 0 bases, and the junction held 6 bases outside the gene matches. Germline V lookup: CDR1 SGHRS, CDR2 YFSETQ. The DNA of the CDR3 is TGCGCCAGCAGCCCGGGACTAGCGGGAGCATTCTCCTACAATGAGCAGTTCTTC. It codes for CASSPGLAGAFSYNEQFF.

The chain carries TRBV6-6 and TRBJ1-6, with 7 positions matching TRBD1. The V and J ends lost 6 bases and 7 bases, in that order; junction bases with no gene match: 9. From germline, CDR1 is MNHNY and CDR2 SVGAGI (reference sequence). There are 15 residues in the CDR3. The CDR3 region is CASRPQTGSNSPLHF. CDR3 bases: TGTGCCAGCAGACCCCAGACAGGGTCAAATTCACCCCTCCACTTT.

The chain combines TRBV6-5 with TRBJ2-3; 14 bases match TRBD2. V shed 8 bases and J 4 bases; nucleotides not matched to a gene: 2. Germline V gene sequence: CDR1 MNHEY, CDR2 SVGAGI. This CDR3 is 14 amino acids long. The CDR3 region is CASRTSGGPDTQYF. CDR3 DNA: TGTGCCAGCCGGACTAGCGGGGGGCCAGATACGCAGTATTTT.

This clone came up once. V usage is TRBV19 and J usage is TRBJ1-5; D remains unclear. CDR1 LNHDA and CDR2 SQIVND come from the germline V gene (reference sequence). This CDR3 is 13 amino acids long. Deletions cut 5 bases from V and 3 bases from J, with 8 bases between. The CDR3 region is CASSLTSNQPQHF. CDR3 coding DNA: TGTGCCAGTAGTCTCACGTCCAATCAGCCCCAGCATTTT.

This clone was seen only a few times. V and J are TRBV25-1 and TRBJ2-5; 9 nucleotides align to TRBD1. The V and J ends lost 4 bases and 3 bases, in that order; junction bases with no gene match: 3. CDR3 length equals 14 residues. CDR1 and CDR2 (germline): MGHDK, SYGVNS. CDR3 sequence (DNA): TGTGCCAGCAGTGTACAGGGGGCTAAAGAGACCCAGTACTTC. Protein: CASSVQGAKETQYF.

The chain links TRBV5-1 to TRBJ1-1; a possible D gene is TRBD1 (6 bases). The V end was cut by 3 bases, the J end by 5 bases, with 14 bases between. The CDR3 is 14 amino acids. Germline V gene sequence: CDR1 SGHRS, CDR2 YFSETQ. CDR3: CASSSRGQGTEAFF. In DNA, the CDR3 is TGCGCCAGCAGCTCGAGGGGTCAGGGGACTGAAGCTTTCTTT. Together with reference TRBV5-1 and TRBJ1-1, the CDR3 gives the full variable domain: KAGVTQTPRYLIKTRGQQVTLSCSPISGHRSVSWYQQTPGQGLQFLFEYFSETQRNKGNFPGRFSGRQFSNSRSEMNVSTLELGDSALYLCASSSRGQGTEAFFGQGTRLTVV.

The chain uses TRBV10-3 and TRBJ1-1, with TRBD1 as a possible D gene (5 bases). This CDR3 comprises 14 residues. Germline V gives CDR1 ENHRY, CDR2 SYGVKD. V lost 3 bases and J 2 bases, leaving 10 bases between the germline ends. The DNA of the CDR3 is TGTGCCATCAGTGAACGGACACCAAACACTGAAGCTTTCTTT. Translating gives CAISERTPNTEAFF.

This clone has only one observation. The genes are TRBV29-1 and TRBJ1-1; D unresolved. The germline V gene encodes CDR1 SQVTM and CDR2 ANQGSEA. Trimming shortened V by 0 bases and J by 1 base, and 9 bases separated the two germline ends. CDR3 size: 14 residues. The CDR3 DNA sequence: TGCAGCGTTGAAGATATGGTGGCGAACACTGAAGCTTTCTTT. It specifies CSVEDMVANTEAFF.